This TCR beta chain came from a study of response to subunit inactivated influenza vaccine. Findings and caveats of the study: Every seasonal influenza vaccination brings in few new T cells, the authors suggested.

Each CDR3 protein gets one entry after TCRdb re-called the RT-PCR reads with MiXCR. The repertoire consists of around 760,000 distinct CDR3 sequences, with approximately 14% occurring once and the leading ten covering 6% to 7%. J was trimmed by 5 bases and V by 3 bases; bases with no gene match: 7. Germline assignment: CDR1 MDHEN and CDR2 SYDVKM. CDR3 size: 14 residues. Regarding this clonotype: Its antigen remains unknown.

The material was PBMCs from blood, obtained less than 15 days before vaccination. This chain uses TRBV28 with TRBJ2-7, with TRBD2 matching 7 bases. The source is a man between 50 and 59 years old who received an inactivated influenza vaccine. CDR3 protein: CASSLTSTADEQYF. The CDR3 DNA reads TGTGCCAGCAGTTTGACTAGCACAGCCGACGAGCAGTACTTC.